This record concerns one T cell receptor (beta chain) sequence. Its antigen is undetermined. This sample stems from a study of lymphopenia after photon versus proton radiotherapy. Points from the study as a whole: Relative stability marked proton patients; photon patients lost diversity and naive cells. After lymphocyte nadir, photon-treated repertoires showed oligoclonal expansion, especially CD8+ Temra.

The CDR3 is 15 residues long. From germline, CDR1 is SGHTA and CDR2 FQGNSA. Trimming stripped 2 bases from V and 6 bases from J, with 14 bases between. Profiled with immunoSEQ multiplex PCR; TCRdb holds only in-frame clones, not every one. The sample consists of tens of thousands of clones, roughly 84% of them appearing once. The rearrangement links TRBV7-2 to TRBJ1-5, with D hard to call. Material: peripheral blood, obtained from a patient treated with proton-based radiotherapy. This clonotype was obtained from a woman aged 70-85 years with pancreatic cancer. This chain's CDR3 is CASSLIGQHSQPQHF. CDR3 nucleotide sequence: TGTGCCAGCAGCTTAATTGGCCAGCATTCTCAGCCCCAGCATTTT.